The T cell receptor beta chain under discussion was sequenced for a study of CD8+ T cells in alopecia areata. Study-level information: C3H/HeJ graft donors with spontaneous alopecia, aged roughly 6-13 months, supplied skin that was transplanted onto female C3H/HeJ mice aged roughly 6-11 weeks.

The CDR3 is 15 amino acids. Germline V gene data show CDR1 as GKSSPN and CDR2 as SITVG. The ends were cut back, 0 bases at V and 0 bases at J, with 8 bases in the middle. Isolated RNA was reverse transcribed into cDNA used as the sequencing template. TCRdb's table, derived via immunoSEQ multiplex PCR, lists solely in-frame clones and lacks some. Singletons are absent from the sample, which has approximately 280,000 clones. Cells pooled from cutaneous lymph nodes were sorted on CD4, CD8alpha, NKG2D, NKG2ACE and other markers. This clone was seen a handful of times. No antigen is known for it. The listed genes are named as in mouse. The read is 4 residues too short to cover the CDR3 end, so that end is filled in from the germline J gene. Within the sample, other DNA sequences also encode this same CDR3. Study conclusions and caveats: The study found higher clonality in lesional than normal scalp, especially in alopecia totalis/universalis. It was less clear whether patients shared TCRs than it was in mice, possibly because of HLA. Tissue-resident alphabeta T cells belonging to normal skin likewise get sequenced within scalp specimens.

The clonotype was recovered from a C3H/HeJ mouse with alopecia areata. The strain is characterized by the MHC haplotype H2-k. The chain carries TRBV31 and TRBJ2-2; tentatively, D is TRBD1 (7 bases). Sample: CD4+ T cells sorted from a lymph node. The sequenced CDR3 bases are TGTGCCTGGAGTCTAGGGGGCACAAACACCGGG. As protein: CAWSLGGTNTG. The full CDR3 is CAWSLGGTNTGQLYF.